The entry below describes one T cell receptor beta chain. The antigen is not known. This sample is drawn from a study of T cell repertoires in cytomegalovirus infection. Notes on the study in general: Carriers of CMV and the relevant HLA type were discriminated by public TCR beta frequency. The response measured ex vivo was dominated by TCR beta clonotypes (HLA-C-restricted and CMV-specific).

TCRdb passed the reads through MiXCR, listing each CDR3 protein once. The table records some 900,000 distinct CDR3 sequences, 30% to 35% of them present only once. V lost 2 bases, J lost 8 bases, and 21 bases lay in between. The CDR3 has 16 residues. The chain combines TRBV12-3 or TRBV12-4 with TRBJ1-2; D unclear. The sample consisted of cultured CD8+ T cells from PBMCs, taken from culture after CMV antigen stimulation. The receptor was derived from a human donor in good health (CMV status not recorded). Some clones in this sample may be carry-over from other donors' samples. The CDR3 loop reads CASSLIPTIGVGGYTF. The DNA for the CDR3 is TGTGCCAGCAGTTTAATCCCCACGATTGGGGTTGGCGGCTACACCTTC.